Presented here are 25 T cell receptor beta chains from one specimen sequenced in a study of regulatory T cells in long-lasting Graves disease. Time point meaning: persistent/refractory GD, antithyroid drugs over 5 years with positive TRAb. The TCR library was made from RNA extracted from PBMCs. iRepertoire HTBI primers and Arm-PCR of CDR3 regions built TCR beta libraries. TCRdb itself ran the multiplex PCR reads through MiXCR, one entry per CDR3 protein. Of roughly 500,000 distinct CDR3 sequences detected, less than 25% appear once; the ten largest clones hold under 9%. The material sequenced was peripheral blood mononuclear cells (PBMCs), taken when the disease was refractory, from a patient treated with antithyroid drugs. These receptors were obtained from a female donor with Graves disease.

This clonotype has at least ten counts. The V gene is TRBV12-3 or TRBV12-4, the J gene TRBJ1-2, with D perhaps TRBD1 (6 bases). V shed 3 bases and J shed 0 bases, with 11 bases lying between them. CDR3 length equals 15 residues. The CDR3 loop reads CASSLVGGSNYGYTF. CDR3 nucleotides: TGTGCCAGCAGTTTGGTGGGGGGCTCTAACTATGGCTACACCTTC.

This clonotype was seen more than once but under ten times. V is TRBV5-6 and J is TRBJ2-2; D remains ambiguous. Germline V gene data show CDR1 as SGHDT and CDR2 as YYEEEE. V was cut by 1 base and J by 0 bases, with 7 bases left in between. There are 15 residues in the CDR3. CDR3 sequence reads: CASSLLGSNTGELFF. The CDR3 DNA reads TGTGCCAGCAGCTTGTTAGGATCGAACACCGGGGAGCTGTTTTTT.

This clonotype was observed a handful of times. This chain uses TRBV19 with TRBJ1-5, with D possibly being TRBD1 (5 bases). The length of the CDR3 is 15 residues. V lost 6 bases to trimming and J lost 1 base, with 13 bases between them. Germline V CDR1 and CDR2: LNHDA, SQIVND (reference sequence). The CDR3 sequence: CASSPSGGSNQPQHF. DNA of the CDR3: TGTGCCAGTAGCCCTAGCGGGGGGAGCAATCAGCCCCAGCATTTT.

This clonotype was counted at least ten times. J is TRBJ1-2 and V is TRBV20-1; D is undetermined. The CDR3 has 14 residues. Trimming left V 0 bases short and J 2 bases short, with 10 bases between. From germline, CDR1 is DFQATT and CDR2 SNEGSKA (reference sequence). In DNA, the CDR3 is TGCAGTGCTAGAGATCAGCACACCAACTATGGCTACACCTTC. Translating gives CSARDQHTNYGYTF.

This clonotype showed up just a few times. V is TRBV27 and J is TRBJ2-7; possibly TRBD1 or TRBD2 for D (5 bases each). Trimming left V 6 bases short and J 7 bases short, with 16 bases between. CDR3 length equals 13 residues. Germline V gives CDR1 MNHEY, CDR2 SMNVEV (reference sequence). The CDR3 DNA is TGTGCCAGCAGCACCCGGGACCACCGGGAGCAGTACTTC. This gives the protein CASSTRDHREQYF.

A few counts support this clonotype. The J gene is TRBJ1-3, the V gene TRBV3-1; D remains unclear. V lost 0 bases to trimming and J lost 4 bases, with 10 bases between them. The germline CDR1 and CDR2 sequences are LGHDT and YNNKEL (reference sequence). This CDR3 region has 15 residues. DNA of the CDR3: TGTGCCAGCAGCCAAGACAGGAGTTCAGGAAACACCATATATTTT. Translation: CASSQDRSSGNTIYF.

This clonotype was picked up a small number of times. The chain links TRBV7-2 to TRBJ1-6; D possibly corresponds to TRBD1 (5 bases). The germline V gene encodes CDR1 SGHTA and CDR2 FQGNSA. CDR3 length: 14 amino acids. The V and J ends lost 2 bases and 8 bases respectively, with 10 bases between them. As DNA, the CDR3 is TGTGCCAGCAGCTTATGGTCGGGGGATTCACCCCTCCACTTT. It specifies CASSLWSGDSPLHF.

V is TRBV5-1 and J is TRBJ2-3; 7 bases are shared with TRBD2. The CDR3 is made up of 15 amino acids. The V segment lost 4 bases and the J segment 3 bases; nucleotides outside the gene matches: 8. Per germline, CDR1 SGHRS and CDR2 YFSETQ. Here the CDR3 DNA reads TGCGCCAGCAGCGCTGGGGGGGGAGTTACAGATACGCAGTATTTT. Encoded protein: CASSAGGGVTDTQYF.

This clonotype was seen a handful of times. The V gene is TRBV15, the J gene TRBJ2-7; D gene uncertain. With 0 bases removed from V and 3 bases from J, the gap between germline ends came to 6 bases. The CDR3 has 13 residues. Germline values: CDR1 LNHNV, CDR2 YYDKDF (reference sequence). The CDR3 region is CATSREPGYEQYF. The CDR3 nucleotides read TGTGCCACCAGCAGAGAACCCGGCTACGAGCAGTACTTC.

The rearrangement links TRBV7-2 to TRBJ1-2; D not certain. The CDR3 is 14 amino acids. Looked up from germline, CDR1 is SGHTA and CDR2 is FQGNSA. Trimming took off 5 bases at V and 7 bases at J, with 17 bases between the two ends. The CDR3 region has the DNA TGTGCCAGCAGCCCGACGCATCCTGGGAGTGGCTACACCTTC. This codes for CASSPTHPGSGYTF.

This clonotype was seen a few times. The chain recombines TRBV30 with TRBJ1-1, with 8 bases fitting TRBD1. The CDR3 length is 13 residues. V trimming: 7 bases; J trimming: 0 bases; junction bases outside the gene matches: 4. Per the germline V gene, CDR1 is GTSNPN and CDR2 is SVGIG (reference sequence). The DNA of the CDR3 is TGTGCCTCTGGACAGGGTTTGAACACTGAAGCTTTCTTT. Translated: CASGQGLNTEAFF.

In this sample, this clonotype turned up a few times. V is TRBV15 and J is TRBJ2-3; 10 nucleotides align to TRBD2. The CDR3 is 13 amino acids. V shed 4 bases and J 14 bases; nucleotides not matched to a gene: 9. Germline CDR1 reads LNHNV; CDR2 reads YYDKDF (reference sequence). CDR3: CATSILGLATPYF. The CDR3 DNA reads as TGTGCCACCAGCATCCTGGGACTAGCGACTCCGTATTTT.

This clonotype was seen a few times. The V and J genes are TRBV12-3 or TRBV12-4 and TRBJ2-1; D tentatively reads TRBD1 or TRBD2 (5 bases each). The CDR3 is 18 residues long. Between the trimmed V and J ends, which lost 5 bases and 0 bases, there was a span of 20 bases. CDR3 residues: CASSLTIGGVSSYNEQFF. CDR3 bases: TGTGCCAGCAGTCTTACAATTGGGGGAGTATCCTCCTACAATGAGCAGTTCTTC.

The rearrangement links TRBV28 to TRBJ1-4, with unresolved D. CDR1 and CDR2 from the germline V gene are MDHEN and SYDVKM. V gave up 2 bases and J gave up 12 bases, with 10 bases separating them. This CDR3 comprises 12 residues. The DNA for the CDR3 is TGTGCCAGCAGTTTACCCGCCGAGGAACTGTTTTTT. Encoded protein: CASSLPAEELFF.

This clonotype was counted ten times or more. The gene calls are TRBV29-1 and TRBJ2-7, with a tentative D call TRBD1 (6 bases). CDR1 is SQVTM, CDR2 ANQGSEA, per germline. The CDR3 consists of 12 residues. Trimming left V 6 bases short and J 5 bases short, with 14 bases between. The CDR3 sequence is CSVQQGSNEQYF. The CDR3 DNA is TGCAGCGTACAACAGGGAAGCAACGAGCAGTACTTC.

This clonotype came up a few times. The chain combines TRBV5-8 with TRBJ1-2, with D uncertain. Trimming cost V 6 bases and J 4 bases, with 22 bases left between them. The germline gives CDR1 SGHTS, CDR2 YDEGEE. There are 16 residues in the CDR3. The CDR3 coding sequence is TGTGCCAGCAACCCATCCCGGGGTTTCGAGTCCTATGGCTACACCTTC. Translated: CASNPSRGFESYGYTF.

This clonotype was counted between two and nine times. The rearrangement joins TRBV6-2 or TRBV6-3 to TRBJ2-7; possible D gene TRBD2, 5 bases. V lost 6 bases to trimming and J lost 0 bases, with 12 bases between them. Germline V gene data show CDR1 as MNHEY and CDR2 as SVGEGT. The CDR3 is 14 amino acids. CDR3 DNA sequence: TGTGCCAGCAGAACCGAGGGATACTCCTACGAGCAGTACTTC. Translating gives CASRTEGYSYEQYF.

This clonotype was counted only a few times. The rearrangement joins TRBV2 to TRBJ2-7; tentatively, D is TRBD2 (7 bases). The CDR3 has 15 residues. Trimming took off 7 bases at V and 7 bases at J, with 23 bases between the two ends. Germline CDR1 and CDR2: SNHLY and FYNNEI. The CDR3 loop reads CASKTTVRGGGEQYF. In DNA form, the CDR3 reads TGTGCCAGCAAGACGACAGTGAGGGGGGGGGGGGAGCAGTACTTC. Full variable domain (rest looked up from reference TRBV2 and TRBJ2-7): EPEVTQTPSHQVTQMGQEVILRCVPISNHLYFYWYRQILGQKVEFLVSFYNNEISEKSEIFDDQFSVERPDGSNFTLKIRSTKLEDSAMYFCASKTTVRGGGEQYFGPGTRLTVT.

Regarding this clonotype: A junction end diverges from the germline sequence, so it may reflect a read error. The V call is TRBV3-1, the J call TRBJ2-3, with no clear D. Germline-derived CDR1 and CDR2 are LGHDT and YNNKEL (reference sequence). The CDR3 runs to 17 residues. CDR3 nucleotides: TGTGCCGGCAGCCAAATCCCCGGAACTTTATGGACAGATACGCAGTATTTT. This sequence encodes CAGSQIPGTLWTDTQYF.

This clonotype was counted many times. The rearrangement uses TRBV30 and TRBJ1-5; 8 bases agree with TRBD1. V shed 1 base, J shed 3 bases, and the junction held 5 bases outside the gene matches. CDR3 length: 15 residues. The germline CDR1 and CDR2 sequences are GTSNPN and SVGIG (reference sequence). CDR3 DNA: TGTGCCTGGAGTGCAGGGGGCGCGAACAATCAGCCCCAGCATTTT. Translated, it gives CAWSAGGANNQPQHF.

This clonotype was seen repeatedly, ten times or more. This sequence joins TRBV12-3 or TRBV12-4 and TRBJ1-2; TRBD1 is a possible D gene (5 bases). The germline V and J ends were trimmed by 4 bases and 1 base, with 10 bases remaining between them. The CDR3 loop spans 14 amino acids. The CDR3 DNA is TGTGCCAGCAGTTCCTACAGGAATAACTATGGCTACACCTTC. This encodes CASSSYRNNYGYTF.

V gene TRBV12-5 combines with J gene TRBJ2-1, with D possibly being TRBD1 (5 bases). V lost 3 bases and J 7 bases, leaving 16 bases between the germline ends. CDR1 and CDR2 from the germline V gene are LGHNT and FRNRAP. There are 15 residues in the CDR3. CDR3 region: CASGFLQGTLNEQFF. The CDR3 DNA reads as TGTGCTAGTGGTTTTTTGCAGGGTACTTTAAATGAGCAGTTCTTC.

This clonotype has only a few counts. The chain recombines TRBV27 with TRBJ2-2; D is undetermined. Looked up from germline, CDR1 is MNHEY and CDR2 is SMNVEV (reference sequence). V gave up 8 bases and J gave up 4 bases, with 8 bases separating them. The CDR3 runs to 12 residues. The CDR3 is CASGSPTGELFF. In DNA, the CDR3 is TGTGCCAGCGGCTCCCCCACCGGGGAGCTGTTTTTT.

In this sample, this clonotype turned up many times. CDR3 loop: CASSPGWGARETQYF. In DNA, the CDR3 is TGTGCCAGCAGCCCTGGGTGGGGGGCCCGGGAGACCCAGTACTTC. This chain connects TRBV11-2 to TRBJ2-5; D assignment may be TRBD1 or TRBD2 (6 bases each). V dropped 5 bases and J dropped 5 bases, with 18 bases sitting between them. This CDR3 is 15 amino acids long. Germline CDR1 SGHAT, CDR2 FQNNGV.

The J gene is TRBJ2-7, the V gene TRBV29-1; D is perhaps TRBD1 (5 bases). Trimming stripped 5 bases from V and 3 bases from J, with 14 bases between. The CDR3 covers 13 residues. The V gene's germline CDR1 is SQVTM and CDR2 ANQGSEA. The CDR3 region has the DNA TGCAGCGTTAGGGCAGGGCCTTACTACGAGCAGTACTTC. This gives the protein CSVRAGPYYEQYF.